Following are 27 T cell receptor beta chains from one sample sequenced in a study of blood T cell repertoires in COVID-19. Some clones are missing from TCRdb's copy, which holds only in-frame ones; the method was immunoSEQ multiplex PCR. The repertoire has about 230,000 clones, around 82% of them found once; the top ten carry approximately 4.7%. The sample consisted of peripheral blood. These receptors were collected from a man between 45 and 60 years old with active or convalescent COVID-19.

This clone was seen a handful of times. J is TRBJ2-1 and V is TRBV18; perhaps TRBD1 as D (6 bases). This CDR3 is built from 13 residues. CDR1 KGHSH and CDR2 LQKENI come from the germline V gene. V was trimmed by 2 bases and J by 6 bases, leaving 8 bases between them. The CDR3 DNA follows: TGTGCCAGCTCACCAGCGACAGGCAATGAGCAGTTCTTC. It codes for CASSPATGNEQFF.

This clone was seen a single time. This chain uses TRBV29-1 with TRBJ2-1; TRBD2 matches at 11 bases. The CDR3 has 12 residues. Germline V lookup: CDR1 SQVTM, CDR2 ANQGSEA. The CDR3 loop is CTGTSGYNEQFF. In DNA, the CDR3 is TGCACCGGGACTAGCGGATACAATGAGCAGTTCTTC.

The chain's CDR3 is CASSATGGGNQPQHF. In DNA, the CDR3 is TGTGCCAGCAGCGCCACGGGGGGCGGCAATCAGCCCCAGCATTTT. V is TRBV9 and J is TRBJ1-5; tentatively, D is TRBD1 (6 bases). Trimming removed 3 bases at V and 2 bases at J, with 12 bases between. Germline assignment: CDR1 SGDLS and CDR2 YYNGEE. CDR3 size: 15 residues.

The chain carries TRBV5-8 and TRBJ1-4; D not resolved. The germline CDR1 and CDR2 sequences are SGHTS and YDEGEE. V gave up 1 base and J gave up 8 bases, with 9 bases separating them. The CDR3 contains 13 residues. CDR3 coding DNA: TGTGCCAGCAGCTTGATTGGAGGCGAAAAACTGTTTTTT. This translates into CASSLIGGEKLFF.

The rearrangement joins TRBV28 to TRBJ2-7, with TRBD1 as a possible D gene (6 bases). This CDR3 region has 13 residues. Germline assignment: CDR1 MDHEN and CDR2 SYDVKM. V was trimmed by 10 bases and J by 5 bases, leaving 18 bases between them. This CDR3 reads CATRGLGADEQYF. CDR3 coding DNA: TGTGCCACCAGGGGTCTCGGAGCAGACGAGCAGTACTTC.

This clone has more than one count but fewer than ten. The V call is TRBV30, the J call TRBJ1-4; 7 nucleotides agree with TRBD1. The CDR3 runs to 16 residues. The germline V gene encodes CDR1 GTSNPN and CDR2 SVGIG (reference sequence). The V gene end was trimmed by 2 bases and the J gene end by 4 bases; junction bases not matched to a gene: 10. The chain's CDR3 is CAWSSPTGAGNEKLFF. CDR3 nucleotides: TGTGCCTGGAGTTCACCAACAGGGGCGGGTAATGAAAAACTGTTTTTT.

CDR3: CASSGDGVTEAFF. The CDR3 DNA is TGTGCCAGCTCAGGTGACGGGGTGACCGAAGCTTTCTTT. This chain joins TRBV18 and TRBJ1-1; D unclear. Between the trimmed V and J ends, which lost 5 bases and 8 bases, there was a span of 15 bases. CDR3 length: 13 amino acids. CDR1 is KGHSH, CDR2 LQKENI, per germline.

The table lists this clone with a few counts. This sequence joins TRBV7-2 and TRBJ2-7; weak D call: TRBD1 (5 bases). The germline V and J ends were trimmed by 5 bases and 4 bases, with 18 bases remaining between them. This CDR3 region has 15 residues. Germline V CDR1 and CDR2: SGHTA, FQGNSA. The CDR3 region is CASSPGSGQVYEQYF. CDR3 DNA: TGTGCCAGCAGCCCAGGGTCAGGGCAGGTTTACGAGCAGTACTTC.

J is TRBJ1-6 and V is TRBV6-5; 8 nucleotides line up with TRBD1. From germline, CDR1 is MNHEY and CDR2 SVGAGI. The CDR3 length is 15 residues. The V gene end was trimmed by 5 bases and the J gene end by 10 bases; junction bases not matched to a gene: 10. CDR3 sequence: CASSQTAGGQSPLHF. The DNA of the CDR3 is TGTGCCAGCAGTCAAACAGCAGGGGGCCAATCACCCCTCCACTTT.

CDR3 region: CSVHTGGSNQPQHF. The DNA of the CDR3 is TGCAGCGTCCACACAGGGGGCTCTAATCAGCCCCAGCATTTT. The genes are TRBV29-1 and TRBJ1-5, with TRBD1 identical over 9 bases. This CDR3 is 14 amino acids long. With 6 bases clipped from V and 4 bases from J, the junction kept 7 bases outside the gene matches. Germline V gene lookup returns CDR1 SQVTM and CDR2 ANQGSEA.

The chain uses TRBV9 and TRBJ2-7, with 11 bases lining up with TRBD2. Germline lookup yields CDR1 SGDLS and CDR2 YYNGEE. The CDR3 is 15 residues long. V gave up 0 bases and J gave up 7 bases; unmatched junction bases: 6. DNA of the CDR3: TGTGCCAGCAGCGTAGCTTCCGGACTAGCGGGTGAGCAGTACTTC. It translates to CASSVASGLAGEQYF.

The chain employs TRBV25-1 and TRBJ1-5, with 7 bases fitting TRBD1. After removal of 2 bases from V and 1 base from J, the junction contained 2 bases not matched to a gene. Germline V gene data show CDR1 as MGHDK and CDR2 as SYGVNS. CDR3 length equals 15 residues. CDR3 region: CASSEEGASNQPQHF. The CDR3 region has the DNA TGTGCCAGCAGTGAAGAGGGGGCGAGCAATCAGCCCCAGCATTTT.

This rearrangement joins TRBV3-1 (or the pseudogene TRBV3-2) to TRBJ2-7; 12 nucleotides match TRBD1. Germline values: CDR1 LGHDT, CDR2 YNNKEL (reference sequence). This CDR3 is built from 15 residues. Trimming at V came to 9 bases and at J to 7 bases, leaving 13 bases not matched to a gene. DNA for the CDR3: TGTGCCAGTGCAAACTCGGGACAGGGGGCGAGTGAGCAGTACTTC. Translation gives CASANSGQGASEQYF.

The chain has TRBV12-3 or TRBV12-4 and TRBJ2-1, with D hard to call. Trimming left V 2 bases short and J 15 bases short, with 17 bases between. CDR3 length: 13 amino acids. CDR3 nucleotide sequence: TGTGCCAGCAGTTTAAATCAAGCCCCTAAGCGGTTCTTC. This sequence encodes CASSLNQAPKRFF.

This rearrangement joins TRBV30 to TRBJ2-3, with 7 positions matching TRBD2. V was pared by 0 bases and J by 6 bases, with 12 bases of the junction left unmatched. This CDR3 region has 16 residues. Germline V gene data show CDR1 as GTSNPN and CDR2 as SVGIG (reference sequence). The CDR3 nucleotides read TGTGCCTGGAGTGTTTACGGGGGGAGGGAGTTGGATACGCAGTATTTT. Protein product: CAWSVYGGRELDTQYF.

The chain is built from TRBV6-5 and TRBJ2-1; 9 nucleotides align to TRBD2. V dropped 10 bases and J dropped 2; count of bases not matched to a gene: 3. The CDR3 covers 13 residues. CDR1 and CDR2 from the germline V gene are MNHEY and SVGAGI. In DNA form, the CDR3 reads TGTGCCACCCAGCGGGGGGCCTACAATGAGCAGTTCTTC. Residues: CATQRGAYNEQFF.

In this sample, this clone turned up once. The V gene is TRBV30, the J gene TRBJ1-3; 9 nucleotides line up with TRBD1. This CDR3 is built from 12 residues. From germline, CDR1 is GTSNPN and CDR2 SVGIG (reference sequence). V shed 5 bases and J 4 bases; nucleotides not matched to a gene: 0. The CDR3 protein is CAWDRGGNTIYF. The CDR3 nucleotides read TGTGCCTGGGACAGGGGGGGAAACACCATATATTTT.

This clone was observed a single time. The rearrangement joins TRBV6-5 to TRBJ1-4; no clear D gene. Germline V gene data show CDR1 as MNHEY and CDR2 as SVGAGI. Trimming took off 0 bases at V and 0 bases at J, with 8 bases between the two ends. The CDR3 extends over 16 amino acids. CDR3 sequence reads: CASSYSLAATNEKLFF. Here the CDR3 DNA reads TGTGCCAGCAGTTACTCCTTGGCCGCAACTAATGAAAAACTGTTTTTT.

The chain carries TRBV6-5 and TRBJ2-7; possibly TRBD1 for D (5 bases). V shed 4 bases and J shed 6 bases, with 13 bases lying between them. The CDR3 has 13 residues. The germline gives CDR1 MNHEY, CDR2 SVGAGI. The DNA for the CDR3 is TGTGCCAGCAGTTCTCAGGGTCGGGTCGAGCAGTACTTC. Translation: CASSSQGRVEQYF.

This chain joins TRBV5-1 and TRBJ1-2; D not resolved. Trimming removed 3 bases from V and 3 bases from J, with 15 bases in between. CDR1 SGHRS and CDR2 YFSETQ come from the germline V gene. There are 15 residues in the CDR3. The DNA for the CDR3 is TGCGCCAGCAGCTCCCTCGGAGAGGGTGACTATGGCTACACCTTC. It translates to CASSSLGEGDYGYTF.

Concerning this clone: Other DNA sequences of this sample code for an identical CDR3. The J gene is TRBJ2-2, the V gene TRBV5-8; 7 bases line up with TRBD1. Germline-derived CDR1 and CDR2 are SGHTS and YDEGEE. With 4 bases clipped from V and 3 bases from J, the junction kept 3 bases outside the gene matches. The CDR3 loop spans 14 amino acids. DNA for the CDR3: TGTGCCAGCAGCCTAGGGACAGACACCGGGGAGCTGTTTTTT. Translated: CASSLGTDTGELFF. Full variable domain (rest looked up from reference TRBV5-8 and TRBJ2-2): EAGVTQSPTHLIKTRGQQATLRCSPISGHTSVYWYQQALGLGLQFLLWYDEGEERNRGNFPPRFSGRQFPNYSSELNVNALELEDSALYLCASSLGTDTGELFFGEGSRLTVL.

The gene calls are TRBV4-2 and TRBJ1-4; perhaps TRBD1 as D (5 bases). The CDR3 extends over 16 amino acids. Trimming left V 0 bases short and J 8 bases short, with 16 bases between. Germline CDR1 LGHNA, CDR2 YNFKEQ. In DNA form, the CDR3 reads TGTGCCAGCAGCCAAGATAACGGGCAGGGTGGCGAAAAACTGTTTTTT. Translating it yields CASSQDNGQGGEKLFF.

This rearrangement joins TRBV5-4 to TRBJ2-7, with a tentative D call TRBD2 (6 bases). V was clipped by 2 bases and J by 4 bases, with 13 bases between them. The CDR3 is 14 amino acids. In germline, CDR1 is SGHNT, CDR2 YYREEE (reference sequence). As DNA, the CDR3 is TGTGCCAGCAGCTTCCGGGACGGGACTTACGAGCAGTACTTC. It specifies CASSFRDGTYEQYF.

This chain links TRBV12-3 or TRBV12-4 with TRBJ2-4; D unresolved. With 5 bases removed from V and 6 bases from J, the gap between germline ends came to 11 bases. The CDR3 has 13 amino acids. CDR3 bases: TGTGCCAGCAGTCCGGGTAGTGGAAACATTCAGTACTTC. It codes for CASSPGSGNIQYF.

The genes are TRBV5-1 and TRBJ1-2; possibly TRBD1 for D (6 bases). Trimming took 1 base from V and 7 from J, leaving 8 bases between them. The germline V gene encodes CDR1 SGHRS and CDR2 YFSETQ. The CDR3 has 12 amino acids. The CDR3 DNA reads as TGCGCCAGCAGCTTGAACAGGGCTGGCTACACCTTC. Residues: CASSLNRAGYTF. Complete variable domain (other parts from reference TRBV5-1 and TRBJ1-2): KAGVTQTPRYLIKTRGQQVTLSCSPISGHRSVSWYQQTPGQGLQFLFEYFSETQRNKGNFPGRFSGRQFSNSRSEMNVSTLELGDSALYLCASSLNRAGYTFGSGTRLTVV.

The table lists this clone with a count of one. This same CDR3 is encoded by further DNA sequences in the sample. V is TRBV7-2 and J is TRBJ1-2; 7 bases map to TRBD1. This CDR3 is built from 14 residues. Per the germline V gene, CDR1 is SGHTA and CDR2 is FQGNSA. J lost 2 bases, V lost 5 bases, and 5 bases had no gene match. The CDR3 is CASSPGQANYGYTF. The CDR3 DNA reads TGTGCCAGCAGCCCAGGACAGGCGAACTATGGCTACACCTTC. The full variable domain, with the rest looked up from reference TRBV7-2 and TRBJ1-2, is GAGVSQSPSNKVTEKGKDVELRCDPISGHTALYWYRQSLGQGLEFLIYFQGNSAPDKSGLPSDRFSAERTGGSVSTLTIQRTQQEDSAVYLCASSPGQANYGYTFGSGTRLTVV.

This clone was observed once. The rearrangement uses TRBV28 and TRBJ1-6; D gene uncertain. The V gene lost 7 bases and the J gene lost 2 bases, with 6 bases spanning the gap. This CDR3 spans 13 amino acids. Germline assignment: CDR1 MDHEN and CDR2 SYDVKM. The CDR3 reads CASIQTYNSPLHF. The CDR3 nucleotides are TGTGCCAGCATTCAGACCTATAATTCACCCCTCCACTTT.